The clone carrying this T cell receptor beta chain was counted ten times or more. Its antigen is currently unknown. TCR beta CDR3 region amplification was performed from RNA transcripts. First-round RT-PCR targeting the TCR CDR3 was performed with the HTBI primer set. From the multiplex PCR reads, TCRdb called clonotypes with MiXCR, one entry per CDR3 protein. The table shows 250,000 to 350,000 distinct CDR3 sequences, with about a sixth occurring only once. The ends were cut back, 4 bases at V and 5 bases at J, with 20 bases in the middle. The germline V gene has CDR1 SGHTA and CDR2 FQGNSA. This CDR3 comprises 16 residues. These data come from a study of T cells in Graves' hyperthyroidism and ophthalmopathy. Across the whole study: Peripheral blood was taken when the disease was first diagnosed, before any treatment began. Study-wide results and limits: Most thyroid clonotypes expanded above 0.001 appeared in blood too.

Ophthalmopathy cases scored 3 or more on the Clinical Activity Score and 4 or more on NOSPECS grade, with duration below 3 months. Uncontrolled infections, other autoimmune diseases, pregnancy or lactation led to exclusion of patients. This receptor was taken from a woman aged 55-70 years with Graves' ophthalmopathy. The sample was blood. The rearrangement uses TRBV7-2 and TRBJ1-2; D perhaps matches TRBD1 (6 bases). This CDR3 reads CASSSDGTPLGYGYTF. The CDR3 DNA reads as TGTGCCAGCAGCTCGGACGGGACACCTCTAGGATATGGCTACACCTTC. Looking up the rest from reference TRBV7-2 and TRBJ1-2 gives the full variable domain: GAGVSQSPSNKVTEKGKDVELRCDPISGHTALYWYRQSLGQGLEFLIYFQGNSAPDKSGLPSDRFSAERTGGSVSTLTIQRTQQEDSAVYLCASSSDGTPLGYGYTFGSGTRLTVV.